One and the same sample provided the 22 T cell receptor beta chains below, sequenced in a study of blood T cell repertoires in COVID-19. Clones were read by immunoSEQ multiplex PCR, and TCRdb kept only the in-frame ones, dropping some. The data show around 46,000 clones, about three quarters seen once. Source material: peripheral blood. These receptors came from a human donor with active or convalescent COVID-19. The donor label of this sample is uncertain.

The rearrangement joins TRBV19 to TRBJ1-6; 10 bases agree with TRBD1. CDR1 LNHDA and CDR2 SQIVND come from the germline V gene (reference sequence). The V and J ends lost 7 bases and 8 bases, in that order; junction bases with no gene match: 11. The CDR3 runs to 16 residues. This chain's CDR3 is CASKGGTGAYDSPLHF. The CDR3 coding sequence is TGTGCCAGTAAAGGAGGGACAGGGGCATACGATTCACCCCTCCACTTT.

The rearrangement links TRBV18 to TRBJ2-2; D may be TRBD1 (6 bases). The V end lost 4 bases, the J end lost 0 bases, and 15 bases lay between the germline ends. The CDR3 length is 17 residues. Germline V lookup: CDR1 KGHSH, CDR2 LQKENI. The CDR3 spells CASSRETGLANTGELFF. The CDR3 nucleotides are TGTGCCAGCTCACGGGAGACAGGTTTGGCGAACACCGGGGAGCTGTTTTTT.

This chain joins TRBV28 and TRBJ1-1, with 7 bases lining up with TRBD1. J gave up 4 bases and V 4 bases, and 6 bases lay outside the gene matches. CDR3 length equals 14 residues. Germline CDR1 reads MDHEN; CDR2 reads SYDVKM. CDR3 sequence (DNA): TGTGCCAGCAGTTGGACAGAGGGGGCCACTGAAGCTTTCTTT. Its translation is CASSWTEGATEAFF.

V is TRBV3-1 (or the pseudogene TRBV3-2) and J is TRBJ2-1, with D perhaps TRBD2 (5 bases). Between the trimmed V and J ends, which lost 6 bases and 2 bases, there was a span of 14 bases. The CDR3 totals 15 residues. Germline CDR1 LGHDT, CDR2 YNNKEL (reference sequence). The chain's CDR3 is CASSPTRSPYNEQFF. DNA for the CDR3: TGTGCCAGCAGTCCTACTAGGTCACCCTACAATGAGCAGTTCTTC.

The gene calls are TRBV28 and TRBJ2-7; a weak D match, TRBD2 (6 bases). This CDR3 is built from 14 residues. Per the germline V gene, CDR1 is MDHEN and CDR2 is SYDVKM. Trimming removed 6 bases at V and 7 bases at J, with 19 bases between. CDR3 DNA: TGTGCCAGCAGCCAAGCGGGTCCTCTATTGGAGCAGTACTTC. Amino acid sequence: CASSQAGPLLEQYF.

The chain carries TRBV3-1 (or the pseudogene TRBV3-2) and TRBJ2-5, with D tentatively TRBD2 (5 bases). The V end lost 1 base, the J end lost 5 bases, and 14 bases lay between the germline ends. CDR1 and CDR2 from the germline V gene are LGHDT and YNNKEL (reference sequence). The length of the CDR3 is 15 residues. The CDR3 is CASSQVLGSQETQYF. CDR3 DNA: TGTGCCAGCAGCCAAGTATTAGGGAGTCAGGAGACCCAGTACTTC.

This chain uses TRBV3-1 (or the pseudogene TRBV3-2) with TRBJ2-1; 10 nucleotides match TRBD2. The CDR3 is 14 residues long. V shed 6 bases, J shed 5 bases, and the junction held 4 bases outside the gene matches. Germline V gives CDR1 LGHDT, CDR2 YNNKEL (reference sequence). DNA of the CDR3: TGTGCCAGCAGTCTACTAGCGGGGCACAATGAGCAGTTCTTC. Its translation is CASSLLAGHNEQFF.

The chain couples TRBV2 to TRBJ1-1; tentatively, D is TRBD1 (6 bases). Trimming stripped 6 bases from V and 6 bases from J, with 14 bases between. Germline V gene data show CDR1 as SNHLY and CDR2 as FYNNEI. This CDR3 is built from 13 residues. CDR3 loop: CASRRSPGAEAFF. CDR3 bases: TGTGCCAGCAGACGTTCCCCAGGGGCTGAAGCTTTCTTT.

The chain recombines TRBV9 with TRBJ1-2; 10 bases map to TRBD1. The germline CDR1 and CDR2 sequences are SGDLS and YYNGEE. The V gene end was trimmed by 4 bases and the J gene end by 4 bases; junction bases not matched to a gene: 7. The CDR3 has 15 residues. CDR3 loop: CASSPLDRGIYGYTF. The CDR3 DNA reads TGTGCCAGCAGCCCTCTGGACAGGGGGATCTATGGCTACACCTTC.

This clone was found once. This chain links TRBV21-1 with TRBJ2-5; TRBD1, as called in the table, went unchecked against the DNA. TRBV21-1 is shown as a pseudogene. This CDR3 has 15 amino acids. CDR3 sequence: CASSKARRQGETQYF. The CDR3 DNA follows: TGTGCCAGCAGCAAAGCGCGTAGACAGGGAGAGACCCAGTACTTC.

The chain couples TRBV29-1 to TRBJ2-1; weak D call: TRBD1 (6 bases). This CDR3 is built from 14 residues. CDR1 and CDR2 from the germline V gene are SQVTM and ANQGSEA. The V end was cut by 2 bases, the J end by 4 bases, with 12 bases between. CDR3 DNA: TGCAGCGTTGAACAGGGGCCACCTTACAATGAGCAGTTCTTC. It translates to CSVEQGPPYNEQFF.

This sequence joins TRBV7-2 and TRBJ2-1, with D possibly matching TRBD2 (7 bases). There are 14 residues in the CDR3. Looked up from germline, CDR1 is SGHTA and CDR2 is FQGNSA. The V end lost 1 base, the J end lost 7 bases, and 11 bases lay between the germline ends. The CDR3 loop reads CASSLVGRGNEQFF. CDR3 sequence (DNA): TGTGCCAGCAGCTTAGTGGGGAGGGGGAATGAGCAGTTCTTC. Full variable domain (outside the CDR3, taken from reference TRBV7-2 and TRBJ2-1): GAGVSQSPSNKVTEKGKDVELRCDPISGHTALYWYRQSLGQGLEFLIYFQGNSAPDKSGLPSDRFSAERTGGSVSTLTIQRTQQEDSAVYLCASSLVGRGNEQFFGPGTRLTVL.

This chain joins TRBV9 and TRBJ2-1, with TRBD2 as a possible D gene (5 bases). This CDR3 has 16 residues. From germline, CDR1 is SGDLS and CDR2 YYNGEE. The ends were cut back, 4 bases at V and 0 bases at J, with 14 bases in the middle. In DNA form, the CDR3 reads TGTGCCAGCAGCCTCCAAGCGGCCGGCTCCTACAATGAGCAGTTCTTC. Translating gives CASSLQAAGSYNEQFF.

The chain carries TRBV4-2 and TRBJ2-1, with 14 bases matching TRBD2. V shed 1 base and J 9 bases; nucleotides not matched to a gene: 8. This CDR3 contains 17 residues. The germline V gene has CDR1 LGHNA and CDR2 YNFKEQ. For the CDR3, the DNA is TGTGCCAGCAGCCAAGGATCCGGGACTAGCGGGAGTTTTGAGCAGTTCTTC. Amino acids: CASSQGSGTSGSFEQFF.

The chain links TRBV9 to TRBJ2-2; D not certain. Trimming took off 4 bases at V and 4 bases at J, with 14 bases between the two ends. CDR1 and CDR2 from the germline V gene are SGDLS and YYNGEE. The CDR3 is 15 amino acids. CDR3 coding DNA: TGTGCCAGCAGCCCCGCCGGCGGAGTCACCGGGGAGCTGTTTTTT. Amino acids: CASSPAGGVTGELFF.

This chain links TRBV28 with TRBJ2-7; 10 bases agree with TRBD2. V dropped 7 bases and J dropped 0; count of bases not matched to a gene: 9. Germline CDR1 and CDR2: MDHEN and SYDVKM. This CDR3 spans 16 amino acids. The CDR3 protein is CASTPLASGSSYEQYF. CDR3 sequence (DNA): TGTGCCAGCACCCCTCTGGCTAGCGGGAGCTCCTACGAGCAGTACTTC.

The rearrangement links TRBV5-1 to TRBJ1-2; D is possibly TRBD1 (5 bases). The CDR3 is 15 residues long. Trimming cost V 4 bases and J 5 bases, with 18 bases left between them. Germline CDR1 reads SGHRS; CDR2 reads YFSETQ. The CDR3 region is CASSQTGTGDYGYTF. The CDR3 nucleotides are TGCGCCAGCAGCCAAACCGGGACGGGAGATTATGGCTACACCTTC.

This clone was found a few times. The chain employs TRBV2 and TRBJ1-4; possibly TRBD1 for D (6 bases). Germline lookup yields CDR1 SNHLY and CDR2 FYNNEI. The CDR3 runs to 15 residues. The V end was cut by 8 bases, the J end by 0 bases, with 13 bases between. The CDR3 reads CASQGQTATNEKLFF. CDR3 DNA: TGTGCCAGCCAGGGGCAGACTGCAACTAATGAAAAACTGTTTTTT. Supplemented by reference TRBV2 and TRBJ1-4, the full variable domain reads EPEVTQTPSHQVTQMGQEVILRCVPISNHLYFYWYRQILGQKVEFLVSFYNNEISEKSEIFDDQFSVERPDGSNFTLKIRSTKLEDSAMYFCASQGQTATNEKLFFGSGTQLSVL.

The chain carries TRBV9 and TRBJ2-3, with 7 bases lining up with TRBD2. CDR1 is SGDLS, CDR2 YYNGEE, per germline. The junction had 16 bases not matched to a gene; V was cut back by 6 bases and J by 9 bases. CDR3 length: 15 residues. The CDR3 loop is CASNIASGAAGTQYF. The CDR3 DNA reads TGTGCCAGCAACATAGCTAGCGGAGCCGCGGGGACGCAGTATTTT.

The chain combines TRBV30 with TRBJ2-7; D ambiguous. This CDR3 contains 13 residues. The V end lost 1 base, the J end lost 0 bases, and 7 bases lay between the germline ends. The germline V gene has CDR1 GTSNPN and CDR2 SVGIG (reference sequence). The CDR3 loop is CAWSELISYEQYF. The CDR3 DNA reads as TGTGCCTGGAGTGAACTTATCTCCTACGAGCAGTACTTC.

The chain is built from TRBV6-6 and TRBJ2-7; 7 bases are a match to TRBD2. Germline lookup yields CDR1 MNHNY and CDR2 SVGAGI (reference sequence). Trimming took 6 bases from V and 3 from J; bases not matched to a gene: 5. There are 13 residues in the CDR3. The CDR3 is CASRRERGYEQYF. CDR3 DNA sequence: TGTGCCAGCAGGAGGGAGCGGGGCTACGAGCAGTACTTC.

The rearrangement joins TRBV7-2 to TRBJ1-2; 10 positions match TRBD1. The junction had 7 bases not matched to a gene; V was cut back by 3 bases and J by 6 bases. Germline lookup yields CDR1 SGHTA and CDR2 FQGNSA. The CDR3 spans 15 residues. The CDR3 spells CASSLEGQGRDGYTF. DNA of the CDR3: TGTGCCAGCAGCTTGGAGGGACAGGGGCGGGATGGCTACACCTTC.